Following are 26 T cell receptor beta chains from one sample sequenced in a study of shared clonotypes between healthy human individuals. Libraries were prepared by immunoSEQ multiplex PCR; TCRdb keeps only in-frame clonotypes and omits some of them. The sample consists of fewer than 700,000 clones, around 80% of them appearing once. Sequencing was carried out using PBMCs. Source of these receptors: a woman aged 40 to 50 in good health. Some clones in this sample may be carry-over from other donors' samples.

The chain recombines TRBV18 with TRBJ1-1, with D possibly matching TRBD1 (6 bases). The CDR3 contains 22 residues. Trimming left V 1 base short and J 2 bases short, with 32 bases between. Germline V gene data show CDR1 as KGHSH and CDR2 as LQKENI. The CDR3 sequence: CASSPRIRGWDTSQEGNTEAFF. As DNA, the CDR3 is TGTGCCAGCTCACCACGAATCCGGGGCTGGGACACCTCACAGGAGGGCAACACTGAAGCTTTCTTT. Variable domain in full (rest from reference TRBV18 and TRBJ1-1): NAGVMQNPRHLVRRRGQEARLRCSPMKGHSHVYWYRQLPEEGLKFMVYLQKENIIDESGMPKERFSAEFPKEGPSILRIQQVVRGDSAAYFCASSPRIRGWDTSQEGNTEAFFGQGTRLTVV.

The chain uses TRBV19 and TRBJ2-3; 11 positions match TRBD2. V gave up 6 bases and J gave up 4 bases; unmatched junction bases: 6. CDR1 is LNHDA and CDR2 is SQIVND in the germline V gene (reference sequence). The CDR3 length is 15 residues. CDR3 sequence (DNA): TGTGCCAGTAGCGGTAGCGGGAGGGCACCAGATACGCAGTATTTT. Translation: CASSGSGRAPDTQYF.

The chain carries TRBV7-9 and TRBJ1-2; 7 positions agree with TRBD1. This CDR3 contains 16 residues. V gave up 3 bases and J gave up 1 base; unmatched junction bases: 8. CDR1 is SEHNR and CDR2 is FQNEAQ in the germline V gene (reference sequence). This CDR3 reads CASSFLGQEDNYGYTF. The CDR3 region has the DNA TGTGCCAGCAGCTTCCTAGGACAGGAGGATAACTATGGCTACACCTTC.

The chain combines TRBV29-1 with TRBJ2-1; TRBD1 matches at 8 bases. CDR1 is SQVTM, CDR2 ANQGSEA, per germline. V gave up 6 bases and J gave up 6 bases; unmatched junction bases: 7. The CDR3 length is 13 residues. The CDR3 bases are TGCAGCGTCAACCCGCAGGGGGCCAATGAGCAGTTCTTC. This translates into CSVNPQGANEQFF.

The rearrangement uses TRBV28 and TRBJ2-7; 13 nucleotides line up with TRBD2. Trimming took 5 bases from V and 4 from J; bases not matched to a gene: 5. This CDR3 is built from 15 residues. Per the germline V gene, CDR1 is MDHEN and CDR2 is SYDVKM. The CDR3 nucleotides read TGTGCCAGCAGTACCCCGGGACTAGCGGGGTACGAGCAGTACTTC. Translated, it gives CASSTPGLAGYEQYF. Using reference TRBV28 and TRBJ2-7 for the parts outside the CDR3, the full variable domain is DVKVTQSSRYLVKRTGEKVFLECVQDMDHENMFWYRQDPGLGLRLIYFSYDVKMKEKGDIPEGYSVSREKKERFSLILESASTNQTSMYLCASSTPGLAGYEQYFGPGTRLTVT.

CDR3 nucleotides: TGTGCCATCAGGACCGGGGAGGGTGGAGAGACCCAGTACTTC. Its protein product is CAIRTGEGGETQYF. The genes are TRBV10-3 and TRBJ2-5; 7 bases are shared with TRBD2. Per germline, CDR1 ENHRY and CDR2 SYGVKD. This CDR3 comprises 14 residues. Trimming took 6 bases from V and 4 from J; bases not matched to a gene: 8.

The chain is built from TRBV27 and TRBJ2-1; possibly TRBD1 or TRBD2 for D (5 bases each). The CDR3 has 13 amino acids. Looked up from germline, CDR1 is MNHEY and CDR2 is SMNVEV (reference sequence). The germline V and J ends were trimmed by 5 bases and 9 bases, with 14 bases remaining between them. CDR3 bases: TGTGCCAGCAGTAGGGACCGGGACGGTGAGCAGTTCTTC. Its protein product is CASSRDRDGEQFF.

The genes are TRBV27 and TRBJ2-7, with D tentatively TRBD2 (5 bases). Between the trimmed V and J ends, which lost 3 bases and 2 bases, there was a span of 11 bases. Looked up from germline, CDR1 is MNHEY and CDR2 is SMNVEV (reference sequence). The CDR3 extends over 14 amino acids. CDR3 protein: CASSFHSAAYEQYF. The CDR3 nucleotides are TGTGCCAGCAGTTTTCATAGCGCGGCCTACGAGCAGTACTTC.

This clone is a singleton in its sample. This sequence joins TRBV7-9 and TRBJ2-1, with 13 bases fitting TRBD2. The J segment lost 4 bases and the V segment lost 1 base, leaving 7 bases of the junction unmatched. CDR1 SEHNR and CDR2 FQNEAQ come from the germline V gene (reference sequence). The CDR3 runs to 18 residues. The CDR3 spells CASSLVGGLAGKYNEQFF. In nucleotides, the CDR3 is TGTGCCAGCAGCTTAGTGGGGGGACTAGCGGGAAAGTACAATGAGCAGTTCTTC.

The chain is built from TRBV4-3 and TRBJ1-4, with 9 bases aligning to TRBD1. The CDR3 totals 15 residues. With V trimmed by 4 bases and J by 4 bases, 4 bases remained unmatched. CDR1 is LGHNA and CDR2 is YSLEER in the germline V gene. DNA of the CDR3: TGCGCCAGCAGCCTTATGACAGGGGGTAATGAAAAACTGTTTTTT. Its protein product is CASSLMTGGNEKLFF.

To note about this clone: The identical CDR3 is also encoded by other nucleotide sequences in the sample. The J gene is TRBJ1-5, the V gene TRBV6-5; 7 bases align to TRBD1. J gave up 2 bases and V 6 bases, and 4 bases lay outside the gene matches. This CDR3 spans 14 amino acids. Per the germline V gene, CDR1 is MNHEY and CDR2 is SVGAGI. Here the CDR3 reads CASRKGAGNQPQHF. The CDR3 DNA follows: TGTGCCAGCAGAAAGGGGGCCGGCAATCAGCCCCAGCATTTT.

The chain carries TRBV11-2 and TRBJ1-3; D is ambiguous. The CDR3 is 15 amino acids. Trimming took off 5 bases at V and 2 bases at J, with 13 bases between the two ends. Germline-derived CDR1 and CDR2 are SGHAT and FQNNGV. The CDR3 sequence: CASSPGPSAGNTIYF. The CDR3 coding sequence is TGTGCCAGCAGCCCTGGACCGTCGGCTGGAAACACCATATATTTT.

The chain is built from TRBV13 and TRBJ1-4; no reliable D call. Trimming cost V 7 bases and J 5 bases, with 14 bases left between them. The CDR3 has 14 residues. CDR1 and CDR2 (germline): PRHDT, FYEKMQ (reference sequence). CDR3 protein: CASNRIGRNEKLFF. The CDR3 region has the DNA TGTGCCAGCAATAGAATAGGTCGGAATGAAAAACTGTTTTTT.

The chain links TRBV5-1 to TRBJ2-5, with 7 bases lining up with TRBD2. This CDR3 contains 15 residues. CDR1 SGHRS and CDR2 YFSETQ come from the germline V gene. V lost 0 bases to trimming and J lost 3 bases; unmatched junction nucleotides: 5. CDR3 sequence reads: CASSLVGLAEETQYF. CDR3 coding DNA: TGCGCCAGCAGCTTGGTCGGTCTAGCGGAAGAGACCCAGTACTTC.

In this sample, this clone turned up many times. The chain uses TRBV19 and TRBJ2-5; D ambiguous. CDR1 LNHDA and CDR2 SQIVND come from the germline V gene (reference sequence). The CDR3 consists of 13 residues. The V end lost 5 bases, the J end lost 0 bases, and 7 bases lay between the germline ends. Here the CDR3 DNA reads TGTGCCAGTAGTCCCCGGGACCAAGAGACCCAGTACTTC. It yields the protein CASSPRDQETQYF.

The chain is built from TRBV7-8 and TRBJ2-7; a weak D match, TRBD2 (5 bases). Trimming took off 2 bases at V and 7 bases at J, with 18 bases between the two ends. The CDR3 contains 15 residues. Germline CDR1 and CDR2: SGHVS and FQNEAQ. In nucleotides, the CDR3 is TGTGCCAGCAGCTTAATCTGGACCCTAGCTGGGGAGCAGTACTTC. Its translation is CASSLIWTLAGEQYF.

This chain links TRBV6-1 with TRBJ2-1; 10 bases map to TRBD2. The CDR3 extends over 15 amino acids. CDR1 is MNHNS and CDR2 is SASEGT in the germline V gene. V shed 2 bases and J 7 bases; nucleotides not matched to a gene: 5. The CDR3 reads CASSEQASGRNEQFF. CDR3 nucleotide sequence: TGTGCCAGCAGTGAACAGGCTAGCGGGAGAAATGAGCAGTTCTTC.

V usage is TRBV5-4 and J usage is TRBJ2-2; tentatively, D is TRBD2 (5 bases). V was shortened by 3 bases and J by 5 bases, with 11 bases between the two germline ends. Germline-derived CDR1 and CDR2 are SGHNT and YYREEE (reference sequence). This CDR3 is built from 14 residues. As DNA, the CDR3 is TGTGCCAGCAGCTCCGGAGGTCAGACCGGGGAGCTGTTTTTT. Residues: CASSSGGQTGELFF.

The chain is built from TRBV6-1 and TRBJ2-2, with 11 bases matching TRBD2. J was trimmed by 2 bases and V by 6 bases; bases with no gene match: 2. Germline CDR1 reads MNHNS; CDR2 reads SASEGT. The CDR3 is 15 amino acids. The CDR3, as DNA: TGTGCCAGCAGACTAGCGGGAGTTAACACCGGGGAGCTGTTTTTT. It translates to CASRLAGVNTGELFF.

The J gene is TRBJ2-2, the V gene TRBV6-4, with 8 bases identical to TRBD1. This CDR3 has 14 residues. The V gene end was trimmed by 5 bases and the J gene end by 3 bases; junction bases not matched to a gene: 2. Germline CDR1 is MRHNA and CDR2 is SNTAGT. CDR3 DNA sequence: TGTGCCAGCAGTACGACAGGGGACACCGGGGAGCTGTTTTTT. This encodes CASSTTGDTGELFF.

As to this clone: With a much larger clone just one base away, this may be a read error. This rearrangement joins TRBV7-8 to TRBJ2-2; 12 positions match TRBD1. The CDR3 is 16 residues long. CDR1 and CDR2 from the germline V gene are SGHVS and FQNEAQ. Here the CDR3 reads CANSSRDRGRTGELFF. The CDR3 nucleotides read TGTGCCAACAGCTCGCGGGACAGGGGGCGAACCGGGGAGCTGTTTTTT.

The V gene is TRBV27, the J gene TRBJ1-3, with a tentative D call TRBD1 (6 bases). This CDR3 contains 16 residues. The germline CDR1 and CDR2 sequences are MNHEY and SMNVEV (reference sequence). V was pared by 5 bases and J by 0 bases, with 14 bases between. The CDR3 loop is CASSPLTGRSGNTIYF. Written as DNA, the CDR3 is TGTGCCAGCAGTCCCTTGACAGGACGCTCTGGAAACACCATATATTTT.

The chain employs TRBV6-4 and TRBJ2-1; 10 nucleotides match TRBD2. V gave up 4 bases and J gave up 0 bases; unmatched junction bases: 3. The length of the CDR3 is 16 residues. Germline-derived CDR1 and CDR2 are MRHNA and SNTAGT. CDR3 coding DNA: TGTGCCAGCAGTGTGGCTAGCGGGAGCTCCTACAATGAGCAGTTCTTC. This gives the protein CASSVASGSSYNEQFF.

The sample holds a few counts of this clone. J is TRBJ1-1 and V is TRBV29-1; D unresolved. The V and J ends lost 4 bases and 11 bases respectively, with 14 bases between them. CDR1 and CDR2 from the germline V gene are SQVTM and ANQGSEA. This CDR3 has 11 amino acids. CDR3 loop: CSVALGGAAFF. The CDR3 DNA is TGCAGCGTTGCCCTCGGAGGCGCGGCTTTCTTT.

For the CDR3, the DNA is TGTGCCAGCAGTTACTCTGGGGACAGGGGAAACACCATATATTTT. Translation gives CASSYSGDRGNTIYF. This chain connects TRBV6-5 to TRBJ1-3; TRBD1 aligns across 8 bases. The CDR3 consists of 15 residues. Germline CDR1 MNHEY, CDR2 SVGAGI. Trimming took 0 bases from V and 4 from J; bases not matched to a gene: 2.

Comment on this clone: Its ends do not fully match the called genes, so a read error is possible. This sequence joins TRBV28 and TRBJ2-2; a weak D match, TRBD2 (5 bases). CDR1 is MDHEN, CDR2 SYDVKM, per germline. This CDR3 is built from 15 residues. The CDR3 DNA is TGTGCCAGCAGCAGGCCCCCGGGAAACACCGGGGAGTTGTTTTTT. It specifies CASSRPPGNTGELFF.